This T cell receptor (beta chain) appears in the sequencing data of a study of T cell responses to AZD1222 COVID-19 vaccine. Overall study: Analyses pooled second doses at about 4 or about 12 weeks.

Generated by immunoSEQ multiplex PCR, the TCRdb table keeps only in-frame clones and is missing some. The sample has 93,000 or so clones; about 90% are singletons. Trimming shortened V by 0 bases and J by 1 base, and 16 bases separated the two germline ends. CDR1 is SGHKS and CDR2 is YYEKEE in the germline V gene (reference sequence). This CDR3 has 18 residues. The chain joins TRBV5-5 to TRBJ2-2; D may be TRBD1 or TRBD2 (5 bases each). This TCR was recovered from an adult in good health. The starting material was peripheral blood, obtained on day 0 of AZD1222 vaccination. CDR3 sequence reads: CASSLASVGGLNTGELFF. CDR3 in DNA: TGTGCCAGCAGCTTGGCCTCGGTTGGGGGTCTGAACACCGGGGAGCTGTTTTTT. Full variable domain (rest looked up from reference TRBV5-5 and TRBJ2-2): DAGVTQSPTHLIKTRGQQVTLRCSPISGHKSVSWYQQVLGQGPQFIFQYYEKEERGRGNFPDRFSARQFPNYSSELNVNALLLGDSALYLCASSLASVGGLNTGELFFGEGSRLTVL.